The sequence of this T cell receptor (beta chain) was determined in a study of T cells in Graves' hyperthyroidism and ophthalmopathy. Turning to the study itself: Peripheral blood was secured at the point of initial diagnosis, before any treatment.

The CDR3 regions of TCR beta were amplified from RNA transcripts. TCR CDR3 underwent first-round RT-PCR with the HTBI primer set. Each CDR3 protein is one row after TCRdb ran MiXCR on the multiplex PCR reads. Of around 520,000 distinct CDR3 sequences in the sample, around 24% were seen once. Overall study findings and caveats: Expanded thyroid clonotypes (above 0.001) were mostly also found in blood. Through a model of 13 V-J features, ophthalmopathy was separated from stable hyperthyroidism.

This CDR3 contains 14 residues. Germline V CDR1 and CDR2: DFQATT, SNEGSKA (reference sequence). The V segment lost 7 bases and the J segment 3 bases; nucleotides outside the gene matches: 9. This clonotype was seen a handful of times. The target antigen is unknown. This receptor was obtained from a woman younger than 45 with Graves' ophthalmopathy. The genes are TRBV20-1 and TRBJ1-5; the match to TRBD1 covers 7 bases. Sequencing used blood. The CDR3 nucleotides read TGCAGTGGAAGGGACAGCGCTTTCAATCAGCCCCAGCATTTT. It specifies CSGRDSAFNQPQHF.